The clone carrying this TCR beta chain was seen a handful of times. Its target is unknown. Profiling relied on immunoSEQ multiplex PCR, and the TCRdb table lists in-frame clones only, not all of them. The profile shows roughly 1,100,000 clones, around 76% of them singletons. This entry comes from a study of shared clonotypes between healthy human individuals. Study conclusions and caveats: Only blood underwent sampling, and tissue repertoires likely differ.

Sequenced: memory CD4+ T cells sorted from blood. The subset is: CD45RA-negative fraction. The clonotype was recovered from a man younger than 30 in good health.

This CDR3 is CASSSAGSYEQYF. In nucleotides, the CDR3 is TGTGCCAGCAGCTCCGCCGGATCCTACGAGCAGTACTTC. The gene calls are TRBV11-1 and TRBJ2-7; D remains unclear. Trimming shortened V by 4 bases and J by 1 base, and 8 bases separated the two germline ends. The CDR3 extends over 13 amino acids. The germline V gene encodes CDR1 SGHAT and CDR2 FQDESV (reference sequence).